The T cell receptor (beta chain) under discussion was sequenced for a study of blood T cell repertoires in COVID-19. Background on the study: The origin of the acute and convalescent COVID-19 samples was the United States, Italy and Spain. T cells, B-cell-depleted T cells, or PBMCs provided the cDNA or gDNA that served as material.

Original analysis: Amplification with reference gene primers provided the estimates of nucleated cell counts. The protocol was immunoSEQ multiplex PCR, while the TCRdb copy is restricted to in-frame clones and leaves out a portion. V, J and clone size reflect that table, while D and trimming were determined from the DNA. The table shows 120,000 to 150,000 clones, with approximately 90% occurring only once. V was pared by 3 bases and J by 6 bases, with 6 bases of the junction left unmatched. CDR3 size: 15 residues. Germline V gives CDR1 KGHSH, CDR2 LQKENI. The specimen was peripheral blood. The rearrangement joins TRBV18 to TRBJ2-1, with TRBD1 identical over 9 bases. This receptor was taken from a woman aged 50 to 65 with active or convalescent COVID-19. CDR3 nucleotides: TGTGCCAGCTCACCCGGGACAGGGATGGTCAATGAGCAGTTCTTC. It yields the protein CASSPGTGMVNEQFF.